The rows below give T cell receptor beta chains drawn from one sample of a study of yellow fever vaccine responses in identical twins. TCRdb reanalysed the RT-PCR reads using MiXCR and keeps one entry per CDR3 protein. The profile covers approximately 9,700 distinct CDR3 sequences, with approximately 87% appearing a single time and around 2% taken by the ten largest. Specimen: T cells from blood (PBMCs), unsorted or a sorted subset (not recorded which), collected before or after yellow fever vaccination (not recorded which). These receptors all stem from a woman under 30 who received the yellow fever vaccine. CDR3s include the opening cysteine and the closing phenylalanine or tryptophan. Fields, in order: clone size, CDR3 length, J gene, V gene, D gene, CDR3 protein, CDR3 DNA. D genes are given only for firm matches. Clone size, where shown, is once, few, many, or a class for clones that have expanded.

abundance: -
len: 15
j_gene: TRBJ2-3
v_gene: TRBV2
d_gene: -
CDR3aa: CASSGGIVVTDTQYF
CDR3nt: TGTGCCAGCAGCGGAGGGATCGTAGTCACAGATACGCAGTATTTT

abundance: -
len: 14
j_gene: TRBJ1-1
v_gene: TRBV12-3/TRBV12-4
d_gene: -
CDR3aa: CASSLGGRNTEAFF
CDR3nt: TGTGCCAGCAGTTTAGGAGGGCGGAACACTGAAGCTTTCTTT

abundance: -
len: 14
j_gene: TRBJ2-2
v_gene: TRBV25-1
d_gene: -
CDR3aa: CASSEAQNTGELFF
CDR3nt: TGTGCCAGCAGTGAGGCCCAAAACACCGGGGAGCTGTTTTTT

abundance: -
len: 11
j_gene: TRBJ1-2
v_gene: TRBV28
d_gene: -
CDR3aa: CASSSQGHYTF
CDR3nt: TGTGCCAGCAGTTCCCAAGGGCACTACACCTTC

abundance: -
len: 17
j_gene: TRBJ1-1
v_gene: TRBV12-5
d_gene: TRBD1
CDR3aa: CASGLVGQGALDTEAFF
CDR3nt: TGTGCTAGTGGTTTGGTAGGACAGGGGGCGCTGGACACTGAAGCTTTCTTT

abundance: -
len: 15
j_gene: TRBJ1-1
v_gene: TRBV4-1
d_gene: -
CDR3aa: CASSQITGPDTEAFF
CDR3nt: TGCGCCAGCAGCCAAATCACCGGGCCGGACACTGAAGCTTTCTTT

abundance: once
len: 15
j_gene: TRBJ2-2
v_gene: TRBV18
d_gene: -
CDR3aa: CASSPIAQYTVELFF
CDR3nt: TGTGCCAGCTCACCGATAGCACAGTACACCGTGGAGCTGTTTTTT

abundance: -
len: 12
j_gene: TRBJ2-7
v_gene: TRBV29-1
d_gene: TRBD2
CDR3aa: CSVGGGGYEQYF
CDR3nt: TGCAGCGTGGGGGGGGGAGGTTACGAGCAGTACTTC

abundance: -
len: 16
j_gene: TRBJ1-4
v_gene: TRBV10-3
d_gene: TRBD1
CDR3aa: CAISEGQGATNEKLFF
CDR3nt: TGTGCCATCAGTGAGGGGCAGGGGGCGACTAATGAAAAACTGTTTTTT

abundance: -
len: 14
j_gene: TRBJ1-1
v_gene: TRBV20-1
d_gene: TRBD1
CDR3aa: CSARGPTGWAEAFF
CDR3nt: TGCAGTGCTAGAGGGCCGACAGGGTGGGCTGAAGCTTTCTTT

abundance: -
len: 13
j_gene: TRBJ1-1
v_gene: TRBV7-2
d_gene: -
CDR3aa: CASSLGGHTEAFF
CDR3nt: TGTGCCAGCAGCTTAGGGGGGCACACTGAAGCTTTCTTT

abundance: -
len: 12
j_gene: TRBJ2-7
v_gene: TRBV4-1
d_gene: -
CDR3aa: CASSPRGYEQYF
CDR3nt: TGCGCCAGCAGCCCAAGAGGCTACGAGCAGTACTTC

abundance: few
len: 13
j_gene: TRBJ1-1
v_gene: TRBV4-1
d_gene: -
CDR3aa: CASSRETGTEAFF
CDR3nt: TGCGCCAGCAGCCGAGAAACGGGCACTGAAGCTTTCTTT

abundance: once
len: 15
j_gene: TRBJ2-3
v_gene: TRBV7-2
d_gene: TRBD1
CDR3aa: CASSSTGEGADTQYF
CDR3nt: TGTGCCAGCAGCTCGACAGGGGAAGGGGCAGATACGCAGTATTTT

abundance: -
len: 14
j_gene: TRBJ1-5
v_gene: TRBV3-1
d_gene: -
CDR3aa: CASSQDYVNQPQHF
CDR3nt: TGTGCCAGCAGCCAAGATTACGTAAACCAGCCCCAGCATTTT

abundance: -
len: 15
j_gene: TRBJ1-1
v_gene: TRBV1
d_gene: -
CDR3aa: CTSSQDGVRGTEAFF
CDR3nt: TGCACCAGCAGCCAAGATGGAGTGCGAGGTACTGAAGCTTTCTTT

abundance: few
len: 15
j_gene: TRBJ1-6
v_gene: TRBV2
d_gene: -
CDR3aa: CASRNPGTGNSPLHF
CDR3nt: TGTGCCAGCAGAAACCCCGGGACGGGGAATTCACCCCTCCACTTT

abundance: -
len: 12
j_gene: TRBJ1-5
v_gene: TRBV29-1
d_gene: -
CDR3aa: CSVLGDNQPQHF
CDR3nt: TGCAGCGTTTTGGGCGATAATCAGCCCCAGCATTTT

abundance: -
len: 12
j_gene: TRBJ1-2
v_gene: TRBV10-1
d_gene: -
CDR3aa: CASSDSFGGYTF
CDR3nt: TGCGCCAGCAGCGACAGTTTCGGAGGCTACACCTTC

abundance: -
len: 14
j_gene: TRBJ2-7
v_gene: TRBV2
d_gene: -
CDR3aa: CASSEAGPPYEQYF
CDR3nt: TGTGCCAGCAGTGAAGCTGGACCGCCCTACGAGCAGTACTTC

abundance: -
len: 15
j_gene: TRBJ2-3
v_gene: TRBV24-1
d_gene: -
CDR3aa: CATSQRAGSTDTQYF
CDR3nt: TGTGCCACCAGCCAACGAGCGGGCAGCACAGATACGCAGTATTTT

abundance: -
len: 15
j_gene: TRBJ1-5
v_gene: TRBV18
d_gene: TRBD1
CDR3aa: CASSPGQANHQPQHF
CDR3nt: TGTGCCAGCTCACCGGGACAGGCGAATCATCAGCCCCAGCATTTT

abundance: few
len: 15
j_gene: TRBJ2-1
v_gene: TRBV21-1
d_gene: -
CDR3aa: CASRPGTEDYNEQFF
CDR3nt: TGTGCCAGCAGACCCGGGACAGAAGACTACAATGAGCAGTTCTTC

abundance: -
len: 16
j_gene: TRBJ1-2
v_gene: TRBV4-1
d_gene: TRBD1
CDR3aa: CASSLERQGIYYGYTF
CDR3nt: TGCGCCAGCAGCCTTGAACGACAGGGGATTTACTATGGCTACACCTTC

abundance: -
len: 14
j_gene: TRBJ2-3
v_gene: TRBV5-1
d_gene: TRBD2
CDR3aa: CASSNSGGADTQYF
CDR3nt: TGCGCCAGCAGCAACAGCGGGGGGGCCGATACGCAGTATTTT

abundance: few
len: 18
j_gene: TRBJ1-6
v_gene: TRBV5-1
d_gene: -
CDR3aa: CASSLSDGLSSYNSPLHF
CDR3nt: TGCGCCAGCAGCTTGTCCGACGGCCTGAGCTCCTATAATTCACCCCTCCACTTT

abundance: -
len: 15
j_gene: TRBJ2-1
v_gene: TRBV6-1
d_gene: TRBD2
CDR3aa: CASRDLAGGQYEQFF
CDR3nt: TGTGCCAGCAGGGATCTAGCGGGAGGGCAGTATGAGCAGTTCTTC

abundance: -
len: 11
j_gene: TRBJ1-2
v_gene: TRBV5-5
d_gene: -
CDR3aa: CASSLDYGYTF
CDR3nt: TGTGCCAGCAGCTTGGACTATGGCTACACCTTC

abundance: few
len: 12
j_gene: TRBJ2-1
v_gene: TRBV11-1
d_gene: -
CDR3aa: CASSLVGNEQFF
CDR3nt: TGTGCCAGCAGCTTAGTTGGCAATGAGCAGTTCTTC

abundance: -
len: 13
j_gene: TRBJ2-7
v_gene: TRBV2
d_gene: TRBD2
CDR3aa: CAVLAGGPYEQYF
CDR3nt: TGTGCCGTTCTAGCGGGAGGGCCCTACGAGCAGTACTTC

abundance: -
len: 15
j_gene: TRBJ2-1
v_gene: TRBV5-4
d_gene: -
CDR3aa: CASSPETGVNNEQFF
CDR3nt: TGTGCCAGCAGCCCCGAGACAGGAGTCAACAATGAGCAGTTCTTC

abundance: -
len: 11
j_gene: TRBJ2-3
v_gene: TRBV29-1
d_gene: -
CDR3aa: CSVDVQNTQYF
CDR3nt: TGCAGCGTTGACGTCCAGAATACGCAGTATTTT

abundance: -
len: 13
j_gene: TRBJ1-2
v_gene: TRBV7-9
d_gene: -
CDR3aa: CASSLGLGEGYTF
CDR3nt: TGTGCCAGCAGCTTAGGTCTGGGAGAAGGCTACACCTTC

abundance: -
len: 14
j_gene: TRBJ1-5
v_gene: TRBV5-5
d_gene: -
CDR3aa: CASSLRDGDQPQHF
CDR3nt: TGTGCCAGCAGCTTGAGGGACGGCGATCAGCCCCAGCATTTT

abundance: -
len: 16
j_gene: TRBJ2-3
v_gene: TRBV4-2
d_gene: -
CDR3aa: CASSQNRWTSTDTQYF
CDR3nt: TGTGCCAGCAGCCAAAACCGTTGGACTAGCACAGATACGCAGTATTTT

abundance: once
len: 13
j_gene: TRBJ1-1
v_gene: TRBV3-1
d_gene: -
CDR3aa: CASSQNRGERAFF
CDR3nt: TGTGCCAGCAGCCAAAATAGGGGGGAGAGAGCTTTCTTT

abundance: -
len: 19
j_gene: TRBJ2-7
v_gene: TRBV12-3/TRBV12-4
d_gene: TRBD2
CDR3aa: CASSTHSSEREGLSYEQYF
CDR3nt: TGTGCCAGCAGTACGCACTCATCCGAGCGGGAGGGCCTTTCCTACGAGCAGTACTTC

abundance: -
len: 13
j_gene: TRBJ2-5
v_gene: TRBV3-1
d_gene: -
CDR3aa: CASSQESRETQYF
CDR3nt: TGTGCCAGCAGCCAAGAATCGCGGGAGACCCAGTACTTC

abundance: -
len: 13
j_gene: TRBJ1-6
v_gene: TRBV2
d_gene: -
CDR3aa: CASSGRGNSPLHF
CDR3nt: TGTGCCAGCAGTGGTAGAGGTAATTCACCCCTCCACTTT

abundance: -
len: 16
j_gene: TRBJ2-1
v_gene: TRBV13
d_gene: TRBD2
CDR3aa: CASSQGGSGRAREQFF
CDR3nt: TGTGCCAGCAGCCAAGGGGGCAGCGGGAGGGCACGTGAGCAGTTCTTC

abundance: -
len: 12
j_gene: TRBJ2-5
v_gene: TRBV7-9
d_gene: -
CDR3aa: CASSLLRETQYF
CDR3nt: TGTGCCAGCAGCCTCCTCCGGGAGACCCAGTACTTC

abundance: -
len: 12
j_gene: TRBJ2-5
v_gene: TRBV29-1
d_gene: -
CDR3aa: CSVVRDQETQYF
CDR3nt: TGCAGCGTTGTTCGCGATCAAGAGACCCAGTACTTC

abundance: -
len: 13
j_gene: TRBJ2-7
v_gene: TRBV10-3
d_gene: TRBD1
CDR3aa: CAISPGQAYEQYF
CDR3nt: TGTGCCATCAGTCCGGGACAGGCCTACGAGCAGTACTTC

abundance: -
len: 14
j_gene: TRBJ2-2
v_gene: TRBV15
d_gene: -
CDR3aa: CATSRARGHGELFF
CDR3nt: TGTGCCACCAGCAGAGCTCGCGGGCACGGGGAGCTGTTTTTT

abundance: -
len: 15
j_gene: TRBJ2-5
v_gene: TRBV7-9
d_gene: TRBD1
CDR3aa: CASSPTEGAQETQYF
CDR3nt: TGTGCCAGCAGCCCCACCGAGGGGGCACAAGAGACCCAGTACTTC

abundance: -
len: 19
j_gene: TRBJ2-2
v_gene: TRBV11-2
d_gene: TRBD2
CDR3aa: CASSRNGLAGGLYTGELFF
CDR3nt: TGTGCCAGCAGCCGAAACGGACTAGCGGGAGGGCTGTACACCGGGGAGCTGTTTTTT

abundance: once
len: 13
j_gene: TRBJ2-3
v_gene: TRBV23-1
d_gene: -
CDR3aa: CASRPDRPDTQYF
CDR3nt: TGCGCCAGCAGGCCTGACAGACCAGATACGCAGTATTTT

abundance: once
len: 14
j_gene: TRBJ1-5
v_gene: TRBV20-1
d_gene: TRBD1
CDR3aa: CSAPGTGDFQPQHF
CDR3nt: TGCAGTGCTCCCGGGACAGGGGATTTTCAGCCCCAGCATTTT